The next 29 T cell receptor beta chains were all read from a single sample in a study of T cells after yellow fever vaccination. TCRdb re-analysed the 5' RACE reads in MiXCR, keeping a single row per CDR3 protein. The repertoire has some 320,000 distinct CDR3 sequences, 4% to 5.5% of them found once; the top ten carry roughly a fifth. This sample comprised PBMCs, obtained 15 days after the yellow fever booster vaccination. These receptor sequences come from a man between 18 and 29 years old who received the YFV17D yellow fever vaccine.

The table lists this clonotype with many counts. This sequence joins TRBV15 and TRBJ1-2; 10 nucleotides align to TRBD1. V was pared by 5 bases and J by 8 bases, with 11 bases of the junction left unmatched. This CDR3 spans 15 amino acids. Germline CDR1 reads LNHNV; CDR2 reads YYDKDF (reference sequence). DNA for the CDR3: TGTGCCACCAGCTCGTCCCGGGACAGGGGTCAGGGCTACACCTTC. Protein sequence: CATSSSRDRGQGYTF. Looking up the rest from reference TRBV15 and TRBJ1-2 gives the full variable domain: DAMVIQNPRYQVTQFGKPVTLSCSQTLNHNVMYWYQQKSSQAPKLLFHYYDKDFNNEADTPDNFQSRRPNTSFCFLDIRSPGLGDTAMYLCATSSSRDRGQGYTFGSGTRLTVV.

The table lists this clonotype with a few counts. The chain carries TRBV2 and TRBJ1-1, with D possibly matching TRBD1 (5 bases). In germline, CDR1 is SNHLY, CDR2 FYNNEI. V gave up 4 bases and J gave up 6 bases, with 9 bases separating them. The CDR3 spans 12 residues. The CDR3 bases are TGTGCCAGCAGTGTCGCCAGGGCTGAAGCTTTCTTT. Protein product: CASSVARAEAFF.

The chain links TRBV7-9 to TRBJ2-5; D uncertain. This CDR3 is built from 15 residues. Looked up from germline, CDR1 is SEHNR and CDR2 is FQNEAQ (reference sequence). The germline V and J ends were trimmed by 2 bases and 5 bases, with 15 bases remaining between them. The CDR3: CASSLITGVRETQYF. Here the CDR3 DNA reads TGTGCCAGCAGCTTAATTACTGGTGTCCGGGAGACCCAGTACTTC.

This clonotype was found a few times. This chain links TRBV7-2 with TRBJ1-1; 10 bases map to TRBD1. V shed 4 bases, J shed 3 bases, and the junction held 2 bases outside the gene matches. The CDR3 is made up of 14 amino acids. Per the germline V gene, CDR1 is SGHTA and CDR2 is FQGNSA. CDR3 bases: TGTGCCAGCAGCTGGGGACAGGGGTACACTGAAGCTTTCTTT. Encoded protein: CASSWGQGYTEAFF. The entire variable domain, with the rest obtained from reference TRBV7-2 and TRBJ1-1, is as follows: GAGVSQSPSNKVTEKGKDVELRCDPISGHTALYWYRQSLGQGLEFLIYFQGNSAPDKSGLPSDRFSAERTGGSVSTLTIQRTQQEDSAVYLCASSWGQGYTEAFFGQGTRLTVV.

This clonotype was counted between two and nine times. The CDR3 sequence is CASSSVKNSFTDTQYF. In DNA form, the CDR3 reads TGTGCCAGCAGCTCAGTTAAAAACAGCTTCACAGATACGCAGTATTTT. V and J are TRBV13 and TRBJ2-3; D is unclear. Between the trimmed V and J ends, which lost 4 bases and 2 bases, there was a span of 16 bases. In germline, CDR1 is PRHDT, CDR2 FYEKMQ (reference sequence). The CDR3 has 16 amino acids.

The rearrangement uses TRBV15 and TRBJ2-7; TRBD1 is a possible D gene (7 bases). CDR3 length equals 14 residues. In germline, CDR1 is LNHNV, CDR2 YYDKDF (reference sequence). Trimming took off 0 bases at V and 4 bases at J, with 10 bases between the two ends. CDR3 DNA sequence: TGTGCCACCAGCAGAGAGGGGGGACAGTACGAGCAGTACGTC. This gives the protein CATSREGGQYEQYV.

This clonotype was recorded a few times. The CDR3 protein is CATSPRDANTGELFF. CDR3 in DNA: TGTGCCACCAGCCCCCGCGACGCGAACACCGGGGAGCTGTTTTTT. V and J are TRBV15 and TRBJ2-2; D unresolved. The V and J ends lost 5 bases and 0 bases respectively, with 10 bases between them. CDR1 and CDR2 from the germline V gene are LNHNV and YYDKDF (reference sequence). The CDR3 is made up of 15 amino acids. The entire variable domain, with the rest obtained from reference TRBV15 and TRBJ2-2, is as follows: DAMVIQNPRYQVTQFGKPVTLSCSQTLNHNVMYWYQQKSSQAPKLLFHYYDKDFNNEADTPDNFQSRRPNTSFCFLDIRSPGLGDTAMYLCATSPRDANTGELFFGEGSRLTVL.

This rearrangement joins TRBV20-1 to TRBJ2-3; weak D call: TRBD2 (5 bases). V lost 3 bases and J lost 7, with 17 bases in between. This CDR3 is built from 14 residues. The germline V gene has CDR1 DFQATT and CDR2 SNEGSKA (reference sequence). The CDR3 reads CSASTGMGSNTQYF. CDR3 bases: TGCAGTGCTAGCACCGGGATGGGAAGCAATACGCAGTATTTT.

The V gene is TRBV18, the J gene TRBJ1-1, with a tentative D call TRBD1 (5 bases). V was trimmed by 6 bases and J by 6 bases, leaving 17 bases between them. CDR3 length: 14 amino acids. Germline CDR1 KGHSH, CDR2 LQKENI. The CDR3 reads CASSPQGYLAEAFF. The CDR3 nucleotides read TGTGCCAGCTCGCCGCAGGGTTATCTCGCTGAAGCTTTCTTT.

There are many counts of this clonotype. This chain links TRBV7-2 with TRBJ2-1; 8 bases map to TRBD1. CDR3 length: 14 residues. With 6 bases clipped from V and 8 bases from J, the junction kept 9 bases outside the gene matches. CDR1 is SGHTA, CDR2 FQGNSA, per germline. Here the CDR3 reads CASRSGTGFDEQFF. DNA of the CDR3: TGTGCCAGCAGGTCCGGGACAGGTTTTGATGAGCAGTTCTTC.

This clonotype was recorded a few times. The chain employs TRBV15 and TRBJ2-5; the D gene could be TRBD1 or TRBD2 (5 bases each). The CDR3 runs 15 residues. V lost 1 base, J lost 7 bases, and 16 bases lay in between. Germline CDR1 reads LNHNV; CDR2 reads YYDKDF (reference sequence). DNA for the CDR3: TGTGCCACCAGCAGAGGAAGAGGGGTGACTGGGACCCAGTACTTC. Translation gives CATSRGRGVTGTQYF.

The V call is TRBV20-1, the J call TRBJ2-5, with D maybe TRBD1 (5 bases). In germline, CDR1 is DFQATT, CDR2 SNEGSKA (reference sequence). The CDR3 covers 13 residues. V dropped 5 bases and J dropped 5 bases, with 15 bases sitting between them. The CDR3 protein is CSAPWGQPETQYF. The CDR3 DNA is TGCAGTGCTCCCTGGGGCCAGCCGGAGACCCAGTACTTC.

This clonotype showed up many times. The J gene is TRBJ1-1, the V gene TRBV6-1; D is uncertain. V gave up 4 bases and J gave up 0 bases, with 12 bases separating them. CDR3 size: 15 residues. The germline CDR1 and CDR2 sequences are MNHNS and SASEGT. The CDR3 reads CASSVPGLMNTEAFF. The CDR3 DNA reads TGTGCCAGCAGTGTGCCCGGCCTCATGAACACTGAAGCTTTCTTT.

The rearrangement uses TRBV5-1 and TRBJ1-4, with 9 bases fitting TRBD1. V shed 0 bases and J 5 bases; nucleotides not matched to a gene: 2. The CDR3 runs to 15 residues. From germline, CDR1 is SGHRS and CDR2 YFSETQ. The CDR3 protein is CASSLAGQGNEKLFF. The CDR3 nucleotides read TGCGCCAGCAGCTTGGCGGGACAGGGCAATGAAAAACTGTTTTTT.

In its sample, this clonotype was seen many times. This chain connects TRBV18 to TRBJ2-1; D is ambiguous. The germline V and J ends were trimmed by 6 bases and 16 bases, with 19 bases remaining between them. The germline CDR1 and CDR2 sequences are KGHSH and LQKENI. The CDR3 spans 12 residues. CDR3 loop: CASSPAGSLDFF. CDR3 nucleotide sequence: TGTGCCAGCTCTCCCGCCGGCAGTTTGGACTTCTTC.

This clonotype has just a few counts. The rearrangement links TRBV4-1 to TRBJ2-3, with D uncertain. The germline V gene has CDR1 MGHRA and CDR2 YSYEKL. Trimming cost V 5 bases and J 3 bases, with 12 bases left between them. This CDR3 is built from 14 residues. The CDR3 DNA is TGCGCCAGCAGCACCCAGCAAGCGACAGATACGCAGTATTTT. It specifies CASSTQQATDTQYF.

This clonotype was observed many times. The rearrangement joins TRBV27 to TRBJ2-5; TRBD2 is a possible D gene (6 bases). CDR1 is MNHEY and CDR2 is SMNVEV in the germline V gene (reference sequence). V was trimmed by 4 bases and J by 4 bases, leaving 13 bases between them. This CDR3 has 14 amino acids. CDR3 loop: CASSSRSSVETQYF. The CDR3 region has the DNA TGTGCCAGCAGTTCGCGATCTAGCGTAGAGACCCAGTACTTC.

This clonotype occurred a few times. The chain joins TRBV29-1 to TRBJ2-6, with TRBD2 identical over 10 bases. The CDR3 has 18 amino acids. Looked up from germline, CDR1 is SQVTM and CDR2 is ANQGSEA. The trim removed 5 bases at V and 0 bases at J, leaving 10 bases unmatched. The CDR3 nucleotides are TGCAGCGTTAGGGCGCTAGCGGGGGATTACTCTGGGGCCAACGTCCTGACTTTC. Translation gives CSVRALAGDYSGANVLTF. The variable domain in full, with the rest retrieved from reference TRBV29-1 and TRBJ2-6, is SAVISQKPSRDICQRGTSLTIQCQVDSQVTMMFWYRQQPGQSLTLIATANQGSEATYESGFVIDKFPISRPNLTFSTLTVSNMSPEDSSIYLCSVRALAGDYSGANVLTFGAGSRLTVL.

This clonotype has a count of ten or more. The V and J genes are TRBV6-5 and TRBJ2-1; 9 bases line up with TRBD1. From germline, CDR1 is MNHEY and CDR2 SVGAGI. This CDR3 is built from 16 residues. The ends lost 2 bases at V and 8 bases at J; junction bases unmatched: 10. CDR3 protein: CASSYAPGQGKDEQFF. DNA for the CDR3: TGTGCCAGCAGTTACGCCCCGGGACAGGGTAAGGATGAGCAGTTCTTC.

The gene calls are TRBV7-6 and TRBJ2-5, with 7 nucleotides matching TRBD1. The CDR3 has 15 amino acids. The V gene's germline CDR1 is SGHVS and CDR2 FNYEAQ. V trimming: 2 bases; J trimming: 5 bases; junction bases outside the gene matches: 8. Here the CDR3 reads CASSLSARGLETQYF. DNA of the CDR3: TGTGCCAGCAGCTTATCGGCCAGGGGGTTGGAGACCCAGTACTTC.

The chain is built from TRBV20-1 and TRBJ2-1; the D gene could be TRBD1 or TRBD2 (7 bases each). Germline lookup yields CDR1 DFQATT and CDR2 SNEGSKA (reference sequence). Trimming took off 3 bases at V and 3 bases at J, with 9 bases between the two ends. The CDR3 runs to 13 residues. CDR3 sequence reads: CSASRGGYNEQFF. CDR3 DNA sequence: TGCAGTGCTAGCAGGGGGGGCTACAATGAGCAGTTCTTC.

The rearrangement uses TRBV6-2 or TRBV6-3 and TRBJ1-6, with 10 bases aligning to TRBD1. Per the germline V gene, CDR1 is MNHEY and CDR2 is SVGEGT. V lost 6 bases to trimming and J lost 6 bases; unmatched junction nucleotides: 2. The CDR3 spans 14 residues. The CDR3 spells CASSGTGVNSPLHF. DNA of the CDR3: TGTGCCAGCAGCGGGACAGGGGTTAATTCACCCCTCCACTTT.

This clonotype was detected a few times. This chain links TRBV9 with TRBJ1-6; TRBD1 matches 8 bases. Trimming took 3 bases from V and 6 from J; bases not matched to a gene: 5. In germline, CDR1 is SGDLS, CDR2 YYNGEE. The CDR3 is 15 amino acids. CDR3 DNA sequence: TGTGCCAGCAGCGCTGACGGACAGGGTAATTCACCCCTCCACTTT. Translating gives CASSADGQGNSPLHF.

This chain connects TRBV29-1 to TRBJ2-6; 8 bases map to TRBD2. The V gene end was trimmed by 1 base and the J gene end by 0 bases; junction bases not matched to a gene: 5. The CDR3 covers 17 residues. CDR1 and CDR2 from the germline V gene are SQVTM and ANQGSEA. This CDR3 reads CSVEAGGGTSGANVLTF. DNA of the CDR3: TGCAGCGTTGAAGCGGGAGGGGGGACCTCTGGGGCCAACGTCCTGACTTTC.

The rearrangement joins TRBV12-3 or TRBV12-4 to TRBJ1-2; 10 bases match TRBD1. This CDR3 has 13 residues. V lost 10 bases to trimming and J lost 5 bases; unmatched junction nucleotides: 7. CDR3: CAIMDRGIYGYTF. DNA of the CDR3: TGTGCCATCATGGACAGGGGGATATATGGCTACACCTTC.

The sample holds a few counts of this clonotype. This CDR3 is CASSEQGASDTDTQYF. The CDR3 nucleotides are TGTGCCAGCAGTGAACAGGGGGCATCGGACACAGATACGCAGTATTTT. J is TRBJ2-3 and V is TRBV2; 8 bases match TRBD1. Germline V lookup: CDR1 SNHLY, CDR2 FYNNEI. The CDR3 has 16 amino acids. J lost 2 bases, V lost 2 bases, and 6 bases had no gene match.

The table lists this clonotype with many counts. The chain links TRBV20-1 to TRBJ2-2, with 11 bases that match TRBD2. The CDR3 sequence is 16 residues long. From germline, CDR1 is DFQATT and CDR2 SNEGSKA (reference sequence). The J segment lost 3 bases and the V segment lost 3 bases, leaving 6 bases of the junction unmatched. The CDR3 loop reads CSARRLAGYDTGELFF. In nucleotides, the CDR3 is TGCAGTGCTAGGCGACTAGCGGGATACGACACCGGGGAGCTGTTTTTT.

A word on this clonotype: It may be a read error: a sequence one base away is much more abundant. This CDR3 is CASSQGAGVYNGQFF. CDR3 bases: TGCGCCAGCAGCCAAGGGGCAGGGGTCTACAATGGGCAGTTCTTC. The V gene is TRBV4-3, the J gene TRBJ2-1; the D gene is possibly TRBD1 (6 bases). From germline, CDR1 is LGHNA and CDR2 YSLEER. This CDR3 spans 15 amino acids.

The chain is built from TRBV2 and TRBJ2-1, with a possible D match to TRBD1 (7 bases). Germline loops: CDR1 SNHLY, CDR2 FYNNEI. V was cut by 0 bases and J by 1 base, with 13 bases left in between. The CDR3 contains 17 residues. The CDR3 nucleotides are TGTGCCAGCAGTGAAGCGGAGGGGACAGCATCCTACAATGAGCAGTTCTTC. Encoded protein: CASSEAEGTASYNEQFF. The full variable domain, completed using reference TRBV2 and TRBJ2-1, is EPEVTQTPSHQVTQMGQEVILRCVPISNHLYFYWYRQILGQKVEFLVSFYNNEISEKSEIFDDQFSVERPDGSNFTLKIRSTKLEDSAMYFCASSEAEGTASYNEQFFGPGTRLTVL.